The 25 T cell receptor beta chains below all came from one sample that was sequenced in a study of shared T cell receptors in the human thymus (dated by TCRdb to the early 2020s). Libraries were built with the immunoSEQ multiplex PCR assay. TCRdb took this table from immuneACCESS and kept in-frame rearrangements with V and J called. Such tables lack part of the clones; where checked against another copy, unresolved V genes explain under half of the gap, and the rest is unexplained. The sample yields hundreds of thousands of clones; about 90% were counted once. The ten largest clones capture over 0.008% of the sample. These data were also filed under a second study, of human thymus T cells.

The specimen was thymocytes. These receptors all come from a boy under two years old with a congenital heart defect. Donor details come from another sample of the same person, matched by shared clones.

The J gene is TRBJ1-1, the V gene TRBV6-6; unclear D gene. CDR3 length equals 13 residues. CDR1 is MNHNY, CDR2 SVGAGI, per germline (reference sequence). The V gene lost 7 bases and the J gene lost 9 bases, with 18 bases spanning the gap. The CDR3 protein is CASTPLEANQAFF. The CDR3 DNA is TGTGCCAGCACCCCCCTGGAGGCCAACCAAGCTTTCTTT.

The rearrangement uses TRBV28 and TRBJ1-5, with a tentative D call TRBD1 (6 bases). V shed 8 bases and J shed 0 bases, with 11 bases lying between them. The CDR3 runs 14 residues. The V gene's germline CDR1 is MDHEN and CDR2 SYDVKM. The CDR3 here is CASQPGVSNQPQHF. The CDR3 bases are TGTGCCAGCCAACCAGGGGTTAGCAATCAGCCCCAGCATTTT.

This clone was seen a handful of times. The genes are TRBV18 and TRBJ2-7, with 8 bases aligning to TRBD1. Per germline, CDR1 KGHSH and CDR2 LQKENI. CDR3 size: 17 residues. Trimming at V came to 0 bases and at J to 6 bases, leaving 13 bases not matched to a gene. The chain's CDR3 is CASSPPKPKGTGIEQYF. CDR3 bases: TGTGCCAGCTCACCACCGAAACCAAAAGGGACAGGCATCGAGCAGTACTTC.

This clone was picked up a small number of times. The rearrangement uses TRBV7-8 and TRBJ1-2; D is possibly TRBD1 (5 bases). The CDR3 extends over 16 amino acids. Between the trimmed V and J ends, which lost 2 bases and 8 bases, there was a span of 21 bases. Germline loops: CDR1 SGHVS, CDR2 FQNEAQ. The CDR3 sequence: CASSLITAGSVEGYTF. The CDR3 coding sequence is TGTGCCAGCAGCTTAATTACAGCAGGGTCAGTAGAGGGCTACACCTTC.

V and J are TRBV28 and TRBJ2-7; weak D call: TRBD2 (5 bases). The CDR3 contains 16 residues. Germline V gene data show CDR1 as MDHEN and CDR2 as SYDVKM. The V end lost 3 bases, the J end lost 2 bases, and 17 bases lay between the germline ends. The CDR3 nucleotides are TGTGCCAGCAGTTTTGGAGGCGCCTGTACCACCTACGAGCAGTACTTC. It encodes CASSFGGACTTYEQYF.

The J gene is TRBJ1-1, the V gene TRBV25-1, with a tentative D call TRBD1 (6 bases). The CDR3 covers 13 residues. CDR1 MGHDK and CDR2 SYGVNS come from the germline V gene. V lost 8 bases to trimming and J lost 1 base, with 11 bases between them. DNA of the CDR3: TGTGCCAGCGTCCCGGACAGGAACACTGAAGCTTTCTTT. Protein product: CASVPDRNTEAFF.

The chain joins TRBV5-1 to TRBJ2-1; TRBD2 agrees at 7 bases. The CDR3 is 12 residues long. The J segment lost 15 bases and the V segment lost 3 bases, leaving 9 bases of the junction unmatched. Germline V gene data show CDR1 as SGHRS and CDR2 as YFSETQ. The DNA for the CDR3 is TGCGCCAGCAGCTCCTGGACTAGGGGTTTGTTCTTC. Amino acids: CASSSWTRGLFF. Looking up the rest from reference TRBV5-1 and TRBJ2-1 gives the full variable domain: KAGVTQTPRYLIKTRGQQVTLSCSPISGHRSVSWYQQTPGQGLQFLFEYFSETQRNKGNFPGRFSGRQFSNSRSEMNVSTLELGDSALYLCASSSWTRGLFFGPGTRLTVL.

The chain combines TRBV28 with TRBJ1-1, with D perhaps matching TRBD1 (6 bases). Trimming left V 0 bases short and J 4 bases short, with 6 bases between. From germline, CDR1 is MDHEN and CDR2 SYDVKM. The CDR3 contains 13 residues. The CDR3 loop reads CASSLCRGTEAFF. CDR3 in DNA: TGTGCCAGCAGTTTATGCAGGGGCACTGAAGCTTTCTTT.

This CDR3 is CASSVVPEASTSYEQYF. DNA of the CDR3: TGTGCCAGCAGCGTAGTACCGGAGGCTAGTACATCCTACGAGCAGTACTTC. The chain has TRBV9 and TRBJ2-7; D is possibly TRBD2 (5 bases). Trimming stripped 0 bases from V and 1 base from J, with 17 bases between. Germline CDR1 and CDR2: SGDLS and YYNGEE. The CDR3 runs to 17 residues.

The V gene is TRBV5-1, the J gene TRBJ2-2, with 8 bases identical to TRBD1. The CDR3 contains 15 residues. The ends lost 0 bases at V and 6 bases at J; junction bases unmatched: 4. Germline CDR1 reads SGHRS; CDR2 reads YFSETQ. This chain's CDR3 is CASSLAGQGPGELFF. CDR3 DNA: TGCGCCAGCAGCTTGGCTGGACAGGGCCCCGGGGAGCTGTTTTTT.

This clone was picked up one time. This chain uses TRBV5-1 with TRBJ1-6; D remains ambiguous. V lost 4 bases to trimming and J lost 4 bases, with 12 bases between them. The germline V gene has CDR1 SGHRS and CDR2 YFSETQ. This CDR3 region has 15 residues. Here the CDR3 reads CASSADTAYNSPLHF. CDR3 bases: TGCGCCAGCAGCGCCGACACAGCTTATAATTCACCCCTCCACTTT.

The chain uses TRBV6-5 and TRBJ2-7; 9 nucleotides line up with TRBD1. V lost 5 bases to trimming and J lost 2 bases; unmatched junction nucleotides: 4. In germline, CDR1 is MNHEY, CDR2 SVGAGI. This CDR3 region has 14 residues. The DNA for the CDR3 is TGTGCCAGCAGTGCGACAGGGGGTCCCTACGAGCAGTACTTC. This translates into CASSATGGPYEQYF.

The rearrangement links TRBV28 to TRBJ2-7, with D maybe TRBD2 (5 bases). The germline V gene has CDR1 MDHEN and CDR2 SYDVKM. The V and J ends lost 2 bases and 5 bases respectively, with 19 bases between them. The CDR3 length is 16 residues. In nucleotides, the CDR3 is TGTGCCAGCAGTTTAACGGGGTGGATGGCAATCCACGAGCAGTACTTC. It codes for CASSLTGWMAIHEQYF.

This sequence joins TRBV27 and TRBJ1-1, with D possibly TRBD1 on 6 matching bases. The CDR3 sequence is 17 residues long. Germline CDR1 is MNHEY and CDR2 is SMNVEV (reference sequence). Between the trimmed V and J ends, which lost 1 base and 1 base, there was a span of 16 bases. CDR3 amino acids: CASSLYQGPKENTEAFF. DNA of the CDR3: TGTGCCAGCAGTTTATACCAGGGGCCGAAGGAGAACACTGAAGCTTTCTTT.

The chain combines TRBV6-7 with TRBJ2-2, with 8 bases aligning to TRBD1. TRBV6-7 is known as an ORF, though its function is uncertain. Trimming at V came to 6 bases and at J to 0 bases, leaving 15 bases not matched to a gene. The CDR3 extends over 19 amino acids. This chain's CDR3 is CASSRGLGTGEPNTGELFF. CDR3 bases: TGTGCCAGCAGCCGTGGCCTCGGGACAGGCGAACCGAACACCGGGGAGCTGTTTTTT.

This rearrangement joins TRBV18 to TRBJ1-1; 7 nucleotides align to TRBD1. The CDR3 loop spans 15 amino acids. Germline CDR1 is KGHSH and CDR2 is LQKENI. The ends lost 6 bases at V and 0 bases at J; junction bases unmatched: 7. The CDR3 here is CASSLEGTVNTEAFF. CDR3 DNA sequence: TGTGCCAGCTCTCTCGAGGGGACAGTGAACACTGAAGCTTTCTTT.

The rearrangement links TRBV5-4 to TRBJ2-3; 9 bases agree with TRBD1. J gave up 0 bases and V 1 base, and 9 bases lay outside the gene matches. The V gene's germline CDR1 is SGHNT and CDR2 YYREEE (reference sequence). The length of the CDR3 is 18 residues. The CDR3 region has the DNA TGTGCCAGCAGCTTGAACCCCGGGACAGGGTCTAGCACAGATACGCAGTATTTT. It encodes CASSLNPGTGSSTDTQYF.

The V call is TRBV4-1, the J call TRBJ1-1, with unresolved D. V was cut by 0 bases and J by 0 bases, with 17 bases left in between. The CDR3 contains 18 residues. Germline lookup yields CDR1 MGHRA and CDR2 YSYEKL. The CDR3 DNA is TGCGCCAGCAGCCAAGATCCATCTTCTGGCAGTATGAACACTGAAGCTTTCTTT. Protein sequence: CASSQDPSSGSMNTEAFF.

This chain joins TRBV29-1 and TRBJ2-5; D is ambiguous. The CDR3 runs 10 residues. Germline CDR1 and CDR2: SQVTM and ANQGSEA. Trimming took 7 bases from V and 2 from J, leaving 5 bases between them. The CDR3 DNA reads as TGCAGCGCCTTTCAAGAGACCCAGTACTTC. It translates to CSAFQETQYF.

V usage is TRBV6-1 and J usage is TRBJ1-3; D gene uncertain. CDR3 length: 13 residues. Trimming removed 8 bases at V and 0 bases at J, with 8 bases between. Germline CDR1 is MNHNS and CDR2 is SASEGT. CDR3 amino acids: CASLQISGNTIYF. CDR3 coding DNA: TGTGCCAGCTTACAGATCTCTGGAAACACCATATATTTT.

The chain joins TRBV5-4 to TRBJ1-4; 10 bases match TRBD1. The trim removed 0 bases at V and 0 bases at J, leaving 5 bases unmatched. Germline V gene data show CDR1 as SGHNT and CDR2 as YYREEE (reference sequence). CDR3 size: 18 residues. The chain's CDR3 is CASSLGGTGDSTNEKLFF. In DNA form, the CDR3 reads TGTGCCAGCAGCTTGGGGGGGACAGGGGATTCAACTAATGAAAAACTGTTTTTT. The complete variable domain, with remaining parts taken from reference TRBV5-4 and TRBJ1-4, reads ETGVTQSPTHLIKTRGQQVTLRCSSQSGHNTVSWYQQALGQGPQFIFQYYREEENGRGNFPPRFSGLQFPNYSSELNVNALELDDSALYLCASSLGGTGDSTNEKLFFGSGTQLSVL.

V is TRBV20-1 and J is TRBJ2-1; D is perhaps TRBD1 (6 bases). Per germline, CDR1 DFQATT and CDR2 SNEGSKA (reference sequence). The V end lost 5 bases, the J end lost 7 bases, and 9 bases lay between the germline ends. CDR3 size: 11 residues. CDR3 sequence (DNA): TGCAGTGCTTGGCAGGGGAATGAGCAGTTCTTC. It specifies CSAWQGNEQFF.

In this sample, this clone turned up a few times. CDR3 DNA sequence: TGTGCCAGTAGTACGAGGACAGGGCCGGGGGAAAAACTGTTTTTT. Protein sequence: CASSTRTGPGEKLFF. V and J are TRBV19 and TRBJ1-4; TRBD1 matches 8 bases. Germline CDR1 is LNHDA and CDR2 is SQIVND (reference sequence). This CDR3 contains 15 residues. Trimming cost V 4 bases and J 8 bases; bases outside gene matches: 9.

The chain combines TRBV5-1 with TRBJ2-7; 9 bases match TRBD1. The CDR3 covers 15 residues. Germline loops: CDR1 SGHRS, CDR2 YFSETQ. V shed 2 bases, J shed 1 base, and the junction held 4 bases outside the gene matches. CDR3 in amino acids: CASSFEGQGSYEQYF. The CDR3 region has the DNA TGCGCCAGCAGCTTTGAAGGACAGGGGTCCTACGAGCAGTACTTC.

The V call is TRBV9, the J call TRBJ2-1, with a possible D match to TRBD2 (6 bases). Germline V gives CDR1 SGDLS, CDR2 YYNGEE. The length of the CDR3 is 16 residues. V gave up 4 bases and J gave up 2 bases, with 16 bases separating them. The CDR3 DNA sequence: TGTGCCAGCAGCCCCGGGGGTAGGGGACCCTACAATGAGCAGTTCTTC. This translates into CASSPGGRGPYNEQFF.